A selection of T cell receptor beta chains follows, all from one sample in a study of blood T cell repertoires in COVID-19. TCRdb's table, derived via immunoSEQ multiplex PCR, lists solely in-frame clones and lacks some. The sample lists roughly 120,000 clones; 88% were seen once. Sequenced input: peripheral blood. These receptor sequences come from a woman between 45 and 60 years old with active or convalescent COVID-19. The CDR3 runs from the conserved cysteine through the conserved F or W. Fields, in order: clone size, V gene, D gene, J gene, CDR3 protein, CDR3 DNA. The D gene is left open where the match is weak. Size tells how often a clone was seen (once, few, many) or the class of an expanded clone, and some rows leave it out.

once	TRBV18	-	TRBJ2-3	CASSVGVRDTQYF	TGTGCCAGCTCCGTAGGAGTACGCGATACGCAGTATTTT
-	TRBV6-2/TRBV6-3	-	TRBJ2-7	CASSYSGVGAQQYF	TGTGCCAGCAGTTACTCCGGGGTAGGTGCGCAACAGTACTTC
-	TRBV10-3	-	TRBJ1-1	CAISESGGNTEAFF	TGTGCCATCAGTGAGTCCGGGGGAAACACTGAAGCTTTCTTT
-	TRBV7-3	-	TRBJ2-6	CASSPSGFDSGANVLTF	TGTGCCAGCAGCCCTAGTGGCTTCGATTCTGGGGCCAACGTCCTGACTTTC
-	TRBV11-2	-	TRBJ1-6	CASSALGGGSPLHF	TGTGCCAGTTCTGCCTTGGGGGGGGGTTCACCCCTCCACTTT
-	TRBV7-9	TRBD1	TRBJ2-7	CASSLVDRGYSYEQYF	TGTGCCAGCAGCTTAGTTGACAGGGGGTACTCCTACGAGCAGTACTTC
-	TRBV14	TRBD2	TRBJ2-7	CASSQGGSGKHF	TGTGCCAGCAGCCAAGGGGGTAGCGGGAAGCACTTC
-	TRBV7-9	-	TRBJ2-5	CASSGSQGQTQYF	TGTGCCAGCAGCGGAAGTCAGGGGCAGACCCAGTACTTC
-	TRBV5-1	-	TRBJ2-5	CASSLANGMIGGFQETQYF	TGCGCCAGCAGCTTGGCCAACGGGATGATCGGGGGATTCCAAGAGACCCAGTACTTC
-	TRBV7-3	-	TRBJ2-3	CASSPSGPLSDTQYF	TGTGCCAGCAGCCCAAGCGGGCCCCTATCCGATACGCAGTATTTT
-	TRBV10-3	-	TRBJ2-2	CAISEGAGWELFF	TGTGCCATCAGTGAGGGGGCAGGGTGGGAGCTGTTTTTT
-	TRBV19	-	TRBJ1-5	CASSMLGGNQPQHF	TGTGCCAGTAGTATGTTGGGAGGCAATCAGCCCCAGCATTTT
-	TRBV29-1	-	TRBJ2-3	CSVGGGDTQYF	TGCAGCGTTGGTGGCGGGGATACGCAGTATTTT
once	TRBV3-1/TRBV3-2	-	TRBJ1-6	CASSQSQGDSPLHF	TGTGCCAGCAGCCAATCCCAGGGTGATTCACCCCTCCACTTT
-	TRBV27	TRBD2	TRBJ2-5	CASTLGGHETQYF	TGTGCCAGCACCCTGGGAGGGCACGAGACCCAGTACTTC
-	TRBV29-1	-	TRBJ2-1	CSVEGGRSSYNEQFF	TGCAGCGTTGAGGGGGGTAGGAGCTCCTACAATGAGCAGTTCTTC
-	TRBV9	TRBD1	TRBJ1-6	CASSADTRQGRNSPLHF	TGTGCCAGCAGCGCCGACACCAGACAGGGAAGGAATTCACCCCTCCACTTT
-	TRBV2	TRBD1	TRBJ2-2	CASSSTGGRGELFF	TGTGCCAGCAGTAGCACAGGGGGCAGAGGGGAGCTGTTTTTT
-	TRBV7-9	-	TRBJ2-3	CASSSRGPDTQYF	TGTGCCAGCAGCTCCCGAGGCCCAGATACGCAGTATTTT
few	TRBV3-1/TRBV3-2	TRBD2	TRBJ2-3	CASSHDSGSISSSTDTQYF	TGTGCCAGCAGCCACGATAGCGGGAGTATATCCTCTAGCACAGATACGCAGTATTTT
-	TRBV5-1	-	TRBJ2-5	CASSSTTISQETQYF	TGCGCCAGCAGCTCCACTACTATATCCCAAGAGACCCAGTACTTC
-	TRBV14	-	TRBJ1-4	CASSKQTVNEKLFF	TGTGCCAGCAGCAAACAGACAGTTAATGAAAAACTGTTTTTT
-	TRBV2	-	TRBJ1-6	CASSEKSSYNSPLHF	TGTGCCAGCAGTGAAAAGAGCTCCTATAATTCACCCCTCCACTTT
once	TRBV6-2/TRBV6-3	TRBD1	TRBJ1-2	CASNPTGNYGYTF	TGTGCCAGCAACCCGACAGGGAACTATGGCTACACCTTC